Following are 30 T cell receptor beta chains from one sample sequenced in a study of tumor-infiltrating lymphocytes in glioblastoma multiforme. Multiple V-beta primers and a C-beta primer amplified TCRB from RNA. TCRdb analysed the multiplex PCR reads with MiXCR anew, one entry per CDR3 protein. The repertoire holds about 19,000 distinct CDR3 sequences, roughly 64% seen once, with around a sixth in the top ten. The sample consisted of peripheral blood. The receptor source for this set is a male donor with glioblastoma.

Concerning this clonotype itself: Its ends do not fully match the called genes, so a read error is possible. The CDR3 bases are TGCGGCGTTGATGGTCTCCGAATACACAATGAGCAGTTCTTC. This encodes CGVDGLRIHNEQFF. This chain links TRBV29-1 with TRBJ2-1; D is unresolved. This CDR3 contains 14 residues. The V gene's germline CDR1 is SQVTM and CDR2 ANQGSEA.

This chain's CDR3 is CASSPSIGTSGKEQYF. DNA of the CDR3: TGTGCCAGTAGTCCATCGATCGGGACTAGCGGGAAGGAGCAGTACTTC. The chain employs TRBV19 and TRBJ2-7; 13 bases map to TRBD2. The CDR3 is made up of 16 amino acids. J was trimmed by 7 bases and V by 5 bases; bases with no gene match: 11. The V gene's germline CDR1 is LNHDA and CDR2 SQIVND (reference sequence).

This clonotype occurred once. Written as DNA, the CDR3 is TGTGCCAGCAGCCACGGATTAAGCACAGATACGCAGTATTTT. Residues: CASSHGLSTDTQYF. The rearrangement links TRBV4-2 to TRBJ2-3; D gene ambiguous. The CDR3 contains 14 residues. Germline values: CDR1 LGHNA, CDR2 YNFKEQ. With 3 bases removed from V and 0 bases from J, the gap between germline ends came to 7 bases.

As concerns this clonotype: Given a much more abundant clone one base away, this may be a read error. The chain couples TRBV11-1 to TRBJ2-5; no firm D call. The CDR3 spans 14 residues. CDR1 and CDR2 (germline): SGHAT, FQDESV (reference sequence). The CDR3 bases are TGTGCCAGCAGCTTAGACCAGAACCAAGAGATCCAGTACTTC. It is translated as CASSLDQNQEIQYF. The whole variable domain, remainder taken from reference TRBV11-1 and TRBJ2-5, is EAEVAQSPRYKITEKSQAVAFWCDPISGHATLYWYRQILGQGPELLVQFQDESVVDDSQLPKDRFSAERLKGVDSTLKIQPAELGDSAMYLCASSLDQNQEIQYFGPGTRLLVL.

The V and J genes are TRBV11-1 and TRBJ2-2; D is unclear. The germline gives CDR1 SGHAT, CDR2 FQDESV (reference sequence). Between the trimmed V and J ends, which lost 6 bases and 1 base, there was a span of 9 bases. The CDR3 loop spans 14 amino acids. This chain's CDR3 is CASRRLGNTGELFF. The DNA of the CDR3 is TGTGCCAGCAGGAGACTGGGGAACACCGGGGAGCTGTTTTTT.

This clonotype was observed a single time. The V and J genes are TRBV20-1 and TRBJ2-3; D uncertain. CDR1 is DFQATT, CDR2 SNEGSKA, per germline (reference sequence). The CDR3 contains 15 residues. V was trimmed by 0 bases and J by 0 bases, leaving 10 bases between them. The CDR3 sequence: CSAREIGGSTDTQYF. The CDR3 nucleotides are TGCAGTGCTAGAGAGATCGGCGGTAGCACAGATACGCAGTATTTT.

The chain couples TRBV11-2 to TRBJ2-3, with a tentative D call TRBD1 (6 bases). The CDR3 covers 15 residues. Germline CDR1 is SGHAT and CDR2 is FQNNGV. V was pared by 5 bases and J by 10 bases, with 22 bases between. The DNA for the CDR3 is TGTGCCAGCAGCACTCATGTGGGGGCGCGAGGACCGCAGTATTTT. This encodes CASSTHVGARGPQYF.

In this sample, this clonotype turned up a few times. A junction end diverges from the germline sequence, so it may reflect a read error. V gene TRBV5-1 combines with J gene TRBJ1-2, with 8 bases lining up with TRBD1. The CDR3 length is 12 residues. Germline CDR1 reads SGHRS; CDR2 reads YFSETQ. The CDR3 DNA sequence: TGCGCCAGCAGACAGGGGGACTATGGCTGCACCTTC. Translating it yields CASRQGDYGCTF.

A remark on this clonotype: At one end, the junction sequence differs from germline, possibly due to a read error. The V call is TRBV20-1, the J call TRBJ1-5; possibly TRBD1 for D (5 bases). The CDR3 is 13 amino acids. Germline CDR1 is DFQATT and CDR2 is SNEGSKA (reference sequence). The CDR3 coding sequence is TGCAGTGCTAGAACAGGCCGCGGTCAGCTCCAGCATTTT. Translated, it gives CSARTGRGQLQHF.

As for this clonotype: The germline gene is not matched at one end of the junction; a read error may be the cause. The chain has TRBV28 and TRBJ2-1; TRBD2 matches 11 bases. Germline V lookup: CDR1 MDHEN, CDR2 SYDVKM. This CDR3 spans 15 amino acids. As DNA, the CDR3 is TGTGCCAGCAGTCCCGGGACTAGCGGTTACAATGAGCAGTCCTTC. Translation: CASSPGTSGYNEQSF. Complete variable domain (other parts from reference TRBV28 and TRBJ2-1): DVKVTQSSRYLVKRTGEKVFLECVQDMDHENMFWYRQDPGLGLRLIYFSYDVKMKEKGDIPEGYSVSREKKERFSLILESASTNQTSMYLCASSPGTSGYNEQSFGPGTRLTVL.

About this clonotype: Sequence at one end of the junction differs from germline and may be a read error. The chain is built from TRBV11-2 and TRBJ2-7; 12 bases match TRBD2. CDR3 length: 16 residues. Germline-derived CDR1 and CDR2 are SGHAT and FQNNGV. The CDR3 nucleotides read TGTGCCATCAGCTCCTTCCCACTAGCGGGAGGATACGTGCAGTATTTC. Amino acid sequence: CAISSFPLAGGYVQYF.

For this clonotype: One junction end disagrees with the germline gene, perhaps due to a read error. This chain connects TRBV11-2 to TRBJ2-7; unclear D gene. The CDR3 covers 18 residues. CDR1 is SGHAT, CDR2 FQNNGV, per germline. For the CDR3, the DNA is TGTGCCAGCAGCTTAAGGGCCCCTGACGATCTACAACCAGGCGAGCAATACTTC. Translation gives CASSLRAPDDLQPGEQYF.

Note on this clonotype: At one boundary the junction diverges from the germline segment, which might be a read error. CDR3 loop: CVSSLMQGHTGELFF. The CDR3 DNA reads as TGTGTCAGCAGCTTAATGCAGGGGCACACCGGGGAGCTGTTTTTT. This chain connects TRBV11-2 to TRBJ2-2; weak D call: TRBD1 (6 bases). Germline CDR1 and CDR2: SGHAT and FQNNGV. CDR3 length: 15 residues.

This sequence joins TRBV6-1 and TRBJ2-7; D tentatively reads TRBD1 or TRBD2 (5 bases each). Germline-derived CDR1 and CDR2 are MNHNS and SASEGT. The CDR3 spans 12 residues. DNA for the CDR3: TGTGCTAGCGACATGGGGCCCTACGAGCAGTACTTC. Translated, it gives CASDMGPYEQYF.

The chain employs TRBV29-1 and TRBJ2-1; D call uncertain. CDR1 and CDR2 from the germline V gene are SQVTM and ANQGSEA. CDR3 length: 13 residues. With 3 bases removed from V and 4 bases from J, the gap between germline ends came to 10 bases. The CDR3 DNA reads TGCAGCGTTGACAAACATGGATACAATGAGCAGTTCTTC. It encodes CSVDKHGYNEQFF.

Worth noting for this clonotype: It is likely a read error, because the conserved phenylalanine at the end of the CDR3 is missing. The rearrangement joins TRBV11-2 to TRBJ2-2, with TRBD1 matching 8 bases. J was trimmed by 3 bases and V by 4 bases; bases with no gene match: 4. Germline CDR1 SGHAT, CDR2 FQNNGV. CDR3 length: 15 residues. The DNA of the CDR3 is TGTGCCAGCAGCTCTCTGGGACAGGACACCGGGGAGCTGTTTCTT. Its protein product is CASSSLGQDTGELFL.

The chain couples TRBV18 to TRBJ1-4, with D tentatively TRBD1 (5 bases). V was shortened by 9 bases and J by 8 bases, with 13 bases between the two germline ends. The CDR3 loop spans 12 amino acids. Germline values: CDR1 KGHSH, CDR2 LQKENI. The CDR3 DNA follows: TGTGCCAGTAACGCAGGGATGGAAAAACTGTTTTTT. Its translation: CASNAGMEKLFF.

This chain joins TRBV5-4 and TRBJ2-5; D is possibly TRBD2 (5 bases). The germline V gene encodes CDR1 SGHNT and CDR2 YYREEE (reference sequence). The CDR3 totals 14 residues. With 0 bases removed from V and 4 bases from J, the gap between germline ends came to 10 bases. CDR3 sequence: CASSLEASSETQYF. CDR3 coding DNA: TGTGCCAGCAGCTTGGAGGCTAGCTCAGAGACCCAGTACTTC.

The chain employs TRBV6-6 and TRBJ2-7; TRBD2 agrees at 10 bases. Germline CDR1 and CDR2: MNHNY and SVGAGI (reference sequence). This CDR3 region has 14 residues. The ends lost 8 bases at V and 4 bases at J; junction bases unmatched: 8. The CDR3 region is CASSLAGDNYEQYF. Here the CDR3 DNA reads TGTGCCAGCTCTCTAGCGGGAGATAATTACGAGCAGTACTTC.

About this clonotype itself: It may be a read error: a sequence one base away is much more abundant. This chain's CDR3 is CASSQDGCTQYF. Here the CDR3 DNA reads TGTGCCAGCAGCCAAGATGGATGTACGCAGTATTTT. The chain uses TRBV14 and TRBJ2-3; D uncertain. Trimming took 0 bases from V and 8 from J, leaving 6 bases between them. The CDR3 has 12 amino acids. Germline CDR1 reads SGHDN; CDR2 reads FVKESK. Supplemented by reference TRBV14 and TRBJ2-3, the full variable domain reads EAGVTQFPSHSVIEKGQTVTLRCDPISGHDNLYWYRRVMGKEIKFLLHFVKESKQDESGMPNNRFLAERTGGTYSTLKVQPAELEDSGVYFCASSQDGCTQYFGPGTRLTVL.

The chain is built from TRBV29-1 and TRBJ2-7; TRBD1 aligns across 7 bases. There are 14 residues in the CDR3. Germline V CDR1 and CDR2: SQVTM, ANQGSEA. The V segment lost 8 bases and the J segment 1 base; nucleotides outside the gene matches: 11. The CDR3 loop reads CSIQGTEGSYEQYF. CDR3 DNA: TGCAGCATTCAAGGGACAGAGGGGTCCTACGAGCAGTACTTC.

The CDR3 loop is CAISLVPVSYEQYF. The CDR3 bases are TGTGCTATCAGCTTAGTTCCTGTATCCTACGAGCAGTACTTC. This rearrangement joins TRBV11-2 to TRBJ2-7; D uncertain. Germline V gives CDR1 SGHAT, CDR2 FQNNGV. The CDR3 has 14 residues.

V usage is TRBV11-2 and J usage is TRBJ2-1; D is unresolved. Germline lookup yields CDR1 SGHAT and CDR2 FQNNGV. V was shortened by 5 bases and J by 5 bases, with 19 bases between the two germline ends. The CDR3 contains 16 residues. Written as DNA, the CDR3 is TGTGCCAGCAGCCGCGACAAGGGAAAGGTCGACAATGAGCAGTTCTTC. It codes for CASSRDKGKVDNEQFF. Variable domain in full (rest from reference TRBV11-2 and TRBJ2-1): EAGVAQSPRYKIIEKRQSVAFWCNPISGHATLYWYQQILGQGPKLLIQFQNNGVVDDSQLPKDRFSAERLKGVDSTLKIQPAKLEDSAVYLCASSRDKGKVDNEQFFGPGTRLTVL.

In this sample, this clonotype turned up once. The junction does not match germline at one end; this may be a read error. The chain combines TRBV20-1 with TRBJ2-5, with D possibly TRBD2 on 5 matching bases. Germline lookup yields CDR1 DFQATT and CDR2 SNEGSKA (reference sequence). This CDR3 comprises 13 residues. The CDR3 DNA sequence: TGCGGTGCTAGAGGGCCTACGTCCGAGACCCAGTACTTC. Its protein product is CGARGPTSETQYF.

By share, this clonotype counts as large. The chain uses TRBV11-2 and TRBJ2-2; D gene ambiguous. CDR3 length: 14 residues. Germline V gives CDR1 SGHAT, CDR2 FQNNGV. V was pared by 2 bases and J by 4 bases, with 8 bases between. Written as DNA, the CDR3 is TGTGCCAGCAGCTTACAGATAATCACCGGGGAGCTGTTTTTT. This codes for CASSLQIITGELFF.

The V and J genes are TRBV11-2 and TRBJ2-1, with 7 bases aligning to TRBD1. Germline V gene sequence: CDR1 SGHAT, CDR2 FQNNGV. CDR3 length: 15 amino acids. V trimming: 2 bases; J trimming: 7 bases; junction bases outside the gene matches: 8. The CDR3 region is CASSLPKTGWNEQFF. In DNA, the CDR3 is TGTGCCAGCAGCTTACCCAAGACAGGGTGGAATGAGCAGTTCTTC.

This chain joins TRBV11-3 and TRBJ1-1; D uncertain. Germline V CDR1 and CDR2: SGHNT, YENEEA. V lost 3 bases and J lost 2, with 13 bases in between. This CDR3 comprises 15 residues. CDR3 in amino acids: CASSFVGGINTEAFF. The CDR3 coding sequence is TGTGCCAGCAGCTTCGTAGGAGGGATTAACACTGAAGCTTTCTTT.

The table lists this clonotype with many counts. The V call is TRBV6-5, the J call TRBJ1-1; 7 bases map to TRBD1. The germline gives CDR1 MNHEY, CDR2 SVGAGI. The CDR3 is 15 amino acids. The trim removed 7 bases at V and 4 bases at J, leaving 12 bases unmatched. The CDR3 DNA reads TGTGCCAGCATAGGTTTAGGGGGCGTCGGCACTGAAGCTTTCTTT. Protein sequence: CASIGLGGVGTEAFF.

Remarks on this clonotype: One end of the junction fails to match germline, which may point to a read error. The chain joins TRBV24-1 to TRBJ2-3; tentatively, D is TRBD1 (6 bases). This CDR3 contains 13 residues. Germline V gene data show CDR1 as KGHDR and CDR2 as SFDVKD. The CDR3 is CAASDLGRGTQYF. For the CDR3, the DNA is TGTGCCGCCAGTGATTTGGGCAGGGGAACGCAGTATTTT.

For this clonotype: This could be a read error, since a much larger clone is one nucleotide away. V usage is TRBV11-3 and J usage is TRBJ1-4; D remains ambiguous. Deletions cut 4 bases from V and 5 bases from J, with 14 bases between. Germline CDR1 reads SGHNT; CDR2 reads YENEEA. The CDR3 is 15 residues long. The CDR3 nucleotides are TGTGCCAGCAGCTATCGACGGGTTGTGAATGAAAAACTGTTTTTT. This gives the protein CASSYRRVVNEKLFF.